Shown below are 3 T cell receptor beta chains from a single sample sequenced in a study of T-cell reconstitution after alpha-beta-depleted transplantation in children. Unique molecular identifiers were incorporated when the TCRbeta library was constructed. MiXCR was run by TCRdb on the PCR reads, yielding one entry per CDR3 protein. The table records around 700,000 distinct CDR3 sequences, roughly 14% of them present only once. The sample consisted of PBMCs, taken before TCRalphabeta/CD19-depleted stem cell transplant. These receptors all stem from a girl aged 2-10 years with congenital amegakaryocytic thrombocytopenia, due to receive a stem cell transplant.

In this sample, this clonotype turned up many times. The J gene is TRBJ2-3, the V gene TRBV15; D not certain. Per germline, CDR1 LNHNV and CDR2 YYDKDF (reference sequence). The CDR3 runs 11 residues. Trimming cost V 4 bases and J 5 bases, with 4 bases left between them. The CDR3 loop is CATSIGDTQYF. The CDR3, as DNA: TGTGCCACCAGCATCGGAGATACGCAGTATTTT.

This clonotype occurred many times. The chain recombines TRBV10-3 with TRBJ2-7; 9 bases line up with TRBD2. CDR3 length: 14 residues. Per the germline V gene, CDR1 is ENHRY and CDR2 is SYGVKD. V was pared by 8 bases and J by 0 bases, with 5 bases of the junction left unmatched. CDR3 bases: TGTGCCATCGGATTGGGACTAGCCTCCTACGAGCAGTACTTC. Amino acid sequence: CAIGLGLASYEQYF.

This clonotype has a count of ten or more. This chain links TRBV7-9 with TRBJ1-2, with 8 bases matching TRBD1. The CDR3 contains 14 residues. The V gene's germline CDR1 is SEHNR and CDR2 FQNEAQ (reference sequence). With 5 bases clipped from V and 8 bases from J, the junction kept 10 bases outside the gene matches. Here the CDR3 DNA reads TGTGCCAGCAGCCTCGACAGGGGCCAACACGGCTACACCTTC. It yields the protein CASSLDRGQHGYTF.